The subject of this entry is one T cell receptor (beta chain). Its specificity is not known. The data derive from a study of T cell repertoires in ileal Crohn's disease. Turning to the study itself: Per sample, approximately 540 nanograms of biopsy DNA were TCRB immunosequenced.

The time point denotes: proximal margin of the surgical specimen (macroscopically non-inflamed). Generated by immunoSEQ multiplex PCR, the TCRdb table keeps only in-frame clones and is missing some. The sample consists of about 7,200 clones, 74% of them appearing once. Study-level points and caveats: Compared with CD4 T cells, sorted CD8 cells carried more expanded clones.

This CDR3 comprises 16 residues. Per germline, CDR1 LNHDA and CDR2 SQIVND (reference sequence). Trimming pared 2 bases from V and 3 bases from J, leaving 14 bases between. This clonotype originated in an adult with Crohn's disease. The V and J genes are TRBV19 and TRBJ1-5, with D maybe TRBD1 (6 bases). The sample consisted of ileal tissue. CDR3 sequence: CASSITLDRNNQPQHF. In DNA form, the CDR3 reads TGTGCCAGTAGTATAACGCTCGACAGGAACAATCAGCCCCAGCATTTT.